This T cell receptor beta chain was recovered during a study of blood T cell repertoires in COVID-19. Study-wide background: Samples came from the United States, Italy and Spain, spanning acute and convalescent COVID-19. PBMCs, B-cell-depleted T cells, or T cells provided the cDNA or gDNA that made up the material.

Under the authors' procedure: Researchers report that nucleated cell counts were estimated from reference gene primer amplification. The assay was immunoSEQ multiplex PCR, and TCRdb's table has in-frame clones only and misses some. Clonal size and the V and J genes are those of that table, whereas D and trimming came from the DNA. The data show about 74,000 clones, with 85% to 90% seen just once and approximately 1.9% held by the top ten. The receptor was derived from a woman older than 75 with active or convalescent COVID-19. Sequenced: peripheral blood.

CDR3 bases: TGTGCCAGCAGCTTAGACGGCGGGGGGGTCTACGAGCAGTACTTC. Translation: CASSLDGGGVYEQYF. This sequence joins TRBV7-2 and TRBJ2-7, with 9 bases matching TRBD2. This CDR3 is 15 amino acids long. Germline trimming cut 1 base from V and 3 bases from J; bases unmatched to any gene: 4. Germline-derived CDR1 and CDR2 are SGHTA and FQGNSA. Filled out from reference TRBV7-2 and TRBJ2-7, the complete variable domain reads GAGVSQSPSNKVTEKGKDVELRCDPISGHTALYWYRQSLGQGLEFLIYFQGNSAPDKSGLPSDRFSAERTGGSVSTLTIQRTQQEDSAVYLCASSLDGGGVYEQYFGPGTRLTVT.